These 14 T cell receptor beta chains were all obtained from the same sample, sequenced in a study of blood T cells in healthy people across ages. Combining a sample-barcoded 5' primer with a J-beta primer mix, a second PCR ran for about 7 to 11 cycles. TCRdb redid the calling of the 5' RACE reads with MiXCR, one entry per CDR3 protein. The repertoire holds 650,000 to 950,000 distinct CDR3 sequences, with 44% as singletons. Sequencing was performed on blood. The receptors here all came from a man in his 60s in good health.

The gene calls are TRBV4-1 and TRBJ1-4, with D perhaps TRBD1 (5 bases). CDR1 and CDR2 (germline): MGHRA, YSYEKL. The V gene lost 1 base and the J gene lost 1 base, with 10 bases spanning the gap. The CDR3 spans 16 residues. The CDR3 DNA reads as TGCGCCAGCAGCCAAGCTGGGGGAGGAACTAATGAAAAACTGTTTTTT. Translating it yields CASSQAGGGTNEKLFF.

A few counts support this clonotype. A much more abundant neighbour one base away suggests this may be a read error. This chain uses TRBV20-1 with TRBJ2-1; TRBD2 agrees at 9 bases. The V segment lost 6 bases and the J segment 6 bases; nucleotides outside the gene matches: 9. The CDR3 runs 14 residues. CDR1 DFQATT and CDR2 SNEGSKA come from the germline V gene (reference sequence). The CDR3 loop reads CSANLAGTTNEQFF. CDR3 sequence (DNA): TGCAGTGCGAACCTAGCGGGGACAACCAATGAGCAGTTCTTC.

A few counts support this clonotype. This sequence joins TRBV6-1 and TRBJ2-3; D gene ambiguous. Trimming removed 3 bases from V and 8 bases from J, with 9 bases in between. The length of the CDR3 is 12 residues. Germline-derived CDR1 and CDR2 are MNHNS and SASEGT. CDR3 bases: TGTGCCAGCAGTGACTTGTTTGGTACGCAGTATTTT. Encoded protein: CASSDLFGTQYF.

The rearrangement joins TRBV13 to TRBJ1-5; 9 bases are a match to TRBD1. This CDR3 has 14 amino acids. CDR1 and CDR2 from the germline V gene are PRHDT and FYEKMQ (reference sequence). Trimming took 5 bases from V and 9 from J; bases not matched to a gene: 8. This CDR3 reads CASSIQGAGPPQHF. The CDR3, as DNA: TGTGCCAGCAGCATACAGGGGGCCGGTCCGCCCCAGCATTTT.

With regard to this clonotype: At one end the junction does not follow the germline gene, possibly because of a read error. This rearrangement joins TRBV29-1 to TRBJ1-1; weak D call: TRBD1 (5 bases). The CDR3 runs to 13 residues. Per germline, CDR1 SQVTM and CDR2 ANQGSEA. The CDR3 region has the DNA TGCAGCGTCCAGGGACGTATGAACTCTGAAGCTTTCTTT. It codes for CSVQGRMNSEAFF. The full variable domain, in which reference TRBV29-1 and TRBJ1-1 provide the parts outside the CDR3, is SAVISQKPSRDICQRGTSLTIQCQVDSQVTMMFWYRQQPGQSLTLIATANQGSEATYESGFVIDKFPISRPNLTFSTLTVSNMSPEDSSIYLCSVQGRMNSEAFFGQGTRLTVV.

The chain has TRBV12-3 or TRBV12-4 and TRBJ2-5, with TRBD1 identical over 7 bases. V was clipped by 7 bases and J by 4 bases; unmatched bases: 6. The CDR3 is 13 amino acids. This chain's CDR3 is CASTPGQRETQYF. In DNA, the CDR3 is TGTGCCAGCACCCCGGGACAGCGAGAGACCCAGTACTTC.

The sample holds a few counts of this clonotype. V is TRBV7-2 and J is TRBJ1-6; the D is unclear. V was pared by 3 bases and J by 0 bases, with 9 bases between. There are 16 residues in the CDR3. Germline V gene sequence: CDR1 SGHTA, CDR2 FQGNSA. The CDR3 protein is CASSLPAVSYNSPLHF. The CDR3 nucleotides are TGTGCCAGCAGCTTGCCAGCGGTCTCCTATAATTCACCCCTCCACTTT.

This clonotype was seen just once. The chain combines TRBV6-1 with TRBJ2-7; D tentatively reads TRBD1 or TRBD2 (6 bases each). V lost 7 bases to trimming and J lost 1 base, with 14 bases between them. Germline assignment: CDR1 MNHNS and CDR2 SASEGT. This CDR3 comprises 14 residues. The chain's CDR3 is CASMSQGTSYEQYF. CDR3 nucleotide sequence: TGTGCCAGCATGTCGCAGGGGACTTCCTACGAGCAGTACTTC.

The chain joins TRBV20-1 to TRBJ2-1, with 8 bases matching TRBD2. Germline values: CDR1 DFQATT, CDR2 SNEGSKA (reference sequence). The CDR3 totals 14 residues. V shed 5 bases and J 10 bases; nucleotides not matched to a gene: 13. The CDR3 DNA is TGCAGTGCTCCTTTGGCGGGGGGCCTTATGGAGCAGTTCTTC. Its translation: CSAPLAGGLMEQFF.

This clonotype turned up a few times. In DNA, the CDR3 is TGTGCTAGTGGTCCGCCCGGGGGGTTAGCCAAAAACATTCAGTACTTC. As protein: CASGPPGGLAKNIQYF. V usage is TRBV12-5 and J usage is TRBJ2-4; TRBD2 aligns across 7 bases. The CDR3 has 16 residues. Germline assignment: CDR1 LGHNT and CDR2 FRNRAP. Trimming at V came to 5 bases and at J to 0 bases, leaving 7 bases not matched to a gene.

The table lists this clonotype with a few counts. CDR3 coding DNA: TGCAGCGGCTCCCAGGCTGGGGGGGCCCAGTACTTC. It encodes CSGSQAGGAQYF. The chain links TRBV29-1 to TRBJ2-5; 7 bases are shared with TRBD2. V lost 7 bases and J lost 9; bases outside the gene matches: 11. In germline, CDR1 is SQVTM, CDR2 ANQGSEA. There are 12 residues in the CDR3.

The chain recombines TRBV2 with TRBJ2-7, with no clear D. With 6 bases removed from V and 0 bases from J, the gap between germline ends came to 9 bases. The CDR3 is made up of 13 amino acids. Germline V gene data show CDR1 as SNHLY and CDR2 as FYNNEI. CDR3 DNA sequence: TGTGCCAGCAGGCCCCTCGGCTCCTACGAGCAGTACTTC. Its protein is CASRPLGSYEQYF. The complete variable domain, with remaining parts taken from reference TRBV2 and TRBJ2-7, reads EPEVTQTPSHQVTQMGQEVILRCVPISNHLYFYWYRQILGQKVEFLVSFYNNEISEKSEIFDDQFSVERPDGSNFTLKIRSTKLEDSAMYFCASRPLGSYEQYFGPGTRLTVT.

This clonotype has more than one count but fewer than ten. This chain uses TRBV7-2 with TRBJ2-3, with D tentatively TRBD2 (5 bases). The CDR3 is 14 residues long. Per the germline V gene, CDR1 is SGHTA and CDR2 is FQGNSA. The V end lost 2 bases, the J end lost 5 bases, and 11 bases lay between the germline ends. CDR3 sequence reads: CASSLWSSLDTQYF. The CDR3 DNA follows: TGTGCCAGCAGCTTATGGTCTAGCTTAGATACGCAGTATTTT.

In its sample, this clonotype was seen many times. The J gene is TRBJ2-7, the V gene TRBV5-1; D possibly corresponds to TRBD1 (6 bases). Per the germline V gene, CDR1 is SGHRS and CDR2 is YFSETQ. The CDR3 is made up of 14 amino acids. The V gene lost 0 bases and the J gene lost 2 bases, with 9 bases spanning the gap. CDR3 DNA: TGCGCCAGCAGCTTGGACCCAGGGGCCTACGAGCAGTACTTC. Its translation is CASSLDPGAYEQYF.